The text below deals with one T cell receptor beta chain. What it recognizes is unknown. The sample belongs to a study of T-cell memory formation after mild COVID-19. The study, taken as a whole, reports: Clones that contracted clustered mainly in CM and EM if CD4+ and in EMRA if CD8+.

TCRdb reprocessed the 5' RACE reads via MiXCR and lists one record per CDR3 protein. The data hold approximately 250,000 distinct CDR3 sequences, with around 16% observed a single time. Trimming left V 8 bases short and J 0 bases short, with 10 bases between. The CDR3 is 13 residues long. V and J are TRBV12-3 or TRBV12-4 and TRBJ1-2, with D unresolved. The sequence was obtained from a man in his late teens or twenties who had mild COVID-19 (a few samples of this study predate the infection). Cell type and time point are not known. Sequenced input: PBMCs or a T cell subset sorted from them (not recorded which). CDR3 in amino acids: CASARIPNYGYTF. CDR3 DNA sequence: TGTGCCAGCGCCAGGATTCCTAACTATGGCTACACCTTC.